This is a list of T cell receptor beta chains from one sample in a study of blood T cells in healthy people across ages. Via MiXCR, TCRdb re-called the 5' RACE reads, giving one row per CDR3 protein. The sample gives about 1.7 million distinct CDR3 sequences, about 28% of which show up once; 7.7% is in the top ten. Sample: blood. These receptors were collected from a woman aged 30 to 39 in good health. Each CDR3 is given with its conserved first and last residue. A D gene is named only where the DNA matches it firmly. For some rows the clone size is stated as once, few or many, or as a class when expanded; others skip it.

abundance,d_gene,v_gene,j_gene,CDR3aa,CDR3nt
few,.,TRBV5-1,TRBJ2-5,CASRLLEGETQYF,TGCGCCAGCCGACTTCTCGAGGGGGAGACCCAGTACTTC
.,TRBD1,TRBV7-9,TRBJ1-1,CASSATGGYTEAFF,TGTGCCAGCAGCGCGACAGGGGGGTACACTGAAGCTTTCTTT
.,.,TRBV29-1,TRBJ2-3,CSVEKAFSSTDTQYF,TGCAGCGTTGAAAAGGCTTTTTCTAGCACAGATACGCAGTATTTT
few,.,TRBV7-9,TRBJ2-7,CASSLPAAYEQYF,TGTGCCAGCAGCCTCCCCGCGGCCTACGAGCAGTACTTC
.,.,TRBV3-1,TRBJ2-1,CASSHGGGGENNEQFF,TGTGCCAGCAGCCATGGAGGGGGGGGGGAAAACAATGAGCAGTTCTTC
.,.,TRBV29-1,TRBJ1-2,CSVEAPTGPSYGYTF,TGCAGCGTTGAAGCCCCGACGGGGCCCAGCTATGGCTACACCTTC
.,.,TRBV5-1,TRBJ1-4,CASSGGEDGEKLFF,TGCGCCAGCAGCGGAGGGGAGGACGGTGAAAAACTGTTTTTT
.,TRBD1,TRBV29-1,TRBJ1-5,CSIADRDNQPQHF,TGCAGCATTGCGGACAGGGACAATCAGCCCCAGCATTTT
.,TRBD1,TRBV2,TRBJ2-4,CASSDPDRGPVWAKNIQYF,TGTGCCAGCAGTGACCCCGACAGGGGGCCGGTCTGGGCCAAAAACATTCAGTACTTC
.,TRBD2,TRBV20-1,TRBJ2-5,CSANPPTSGQGTQYF,TGCAGTGCCAATCCCCCGACTAGCGGCCAAGGGACCCAGTACTTC
few,.,TRBV7-7,TRBJ2-5,CASSLDRRNEQYF,TGTGCCAGCAGCTTAGACAGGCGAAATGAGCAGTACTTC
.,.,TRBV5-1,TRBJ2-7,CASSLEDRPHEQYF,TGCGCCAGCAGCTTGGAAGACAGACCCCACGAGCAGTACTTC
.,TRBD1,TRBV2,TRBJ1-1,CASREDRGRFEAFF,TGTGCCAGCAGGGAGGACAGGGGGCGATTTGAAGCTTTCTTT
.,.,TRBV6-6,TRBJ2-5,CASSPKGPGAQYF,TGTGCCAGCAGCCCCAAGGGCCCCGGAGCCCAGTACTTC
.,.,TRBV13,TRBJ1-6,CASSLNRKGRGSPLHF,TGTGCCAGCAGCCTAAATCGGAAGGGTCGGGGATCACCCCTCCACTTT
many,.,TRBV7-6,TRBJ2-7,CASSSGGNYEQYF,TGTGCCAGCAGTTCTGGCGGTAACTACGAGCAGTACTTC
few,TRBD1,TRBV20-1,TRBJ1-2,CSARSKGASGYGYTF,TGCAGTGCTAGATCCAAGGGGGCGTCGGGCTATGGCTACACCTTC
.,.,TRBV6-5,TRBJ1-5,CASRPQRNQPQHF,TGTGCCAGCAGGCCGCAGAGGAATCAGCCCCAGCATTTT
.,.,TRBV12-3/TRBV12-4,TRBJ1-6,CASSQGLLRSLPLHF,TGTGCCAGCAGCCAAGGACTGTTACGGAGCTTACCCCTCCACTTT
.,.,TRBV7-2,TRBJ1-5,CASSAQGGVVQHF,TGTGCCAGCAGCGCCCAAGGGGGTGTAGTCCAGCATTTT
few,.,TRBV20-1,TRBJ1-1,CSARGGTGKAFF,TGCAGTGCTAGAGGGGGAACAGGGAAAGCTTTCTTT
few,.,TRBV4-1,TRBJ1-5,CASRQGNQGQPQHF,TGCGCCAGCCGGCAGGGGAACCAGGGTCAGCCCCAGCATTTT
once,TRBD1,TRBV20-1,TRBJ1-4,CSACGQANEKLFF,TGCAGTGCTTGCGGACAGGCTAATGAAAAACTGTTTTTT
.,TRBD2,TRBV7-9,TRBJ2-5,CASSFPPSGGIQETQYF,TGTGCCAGCAGCTTCCCCCCTAGCGGGGGGATACAAGAGACCCAGTACTTC
many,TRBD2,TRBV7-2,TRBJ2-7,CASSLEFLAGDEQYF,TGTGCCAGCAGCTTAGAATTCCTAGCGGGAGACGAGCAGTACTTC
few,TRBD1,TRBV14,TRBJ2-7,CASSRSGQGSYEQYF,TGTGCCAGCAGCCGCTCGGGACAGGGCTCCTACGAGCAGTACTTC
few,.,TRBV4-1,TRBJ2-2,CASSQPGQELFF,TGCGCCAGCAGCCAACCGGGACAGGAGCTGTTTTTT
few,.,TRBV21-1,TRBJ2-7,CAGGARDRAYYEQYF,TGTGCCGGGGGGGCTCGAGACAGGGCTTACTACGAGCAGTACTTC
few,.,TRBV12-3/TRBV12-4,TRBJ2-1,CASTSLDNEQFF,TGTGCCAGCACTTCTCTAGACAATGAGCAGTTCTTC
.,TRBD1,TRBV10-2,TRBJ2-5,CASSALQGARGETQYF,TGCGCCAGCAGTGCACTACAGGGGGCGCGTGGGGAGACCCAGTACTTC
.,.,TRBV28,TRBJ2-1,CASEIRGGEQFF,TGTGCCAGCGAGATCAGGGGCGGTGAGCAGTTCTTC